Each of the 29 T cell receptor beta chains below was sequenced from the same sample in a study of shared clonotypes between healthy human individuals. Method: immunoSEQ multiplex PCR; TCRdb's copy keeps in-frame clones and lacks some. Among 170,000 or so clones listed, approximately 70% were seen once. Input material: memory CD4+ T cells sorted from blood. As for subset: CD45RA-negative fraction. All receptors derive from a man aged 30-40 years in good health.

This clone came up many times. The V and J genes are TRBV20-1 and TRBJ1-1; D perhaps matches TRBD1 (5 bases). Germline V gene lookup returns CDR1 DFQATT and CDR2 SNEGSKA (reference sequence). V was cut by 3 bases and J by 4 bases, with 6 bases left in between. This CDR3 region has 11 residues. The CDR3: CSARQGTEAFF. CDR3 nucleotide sequence: TGCAGTGCTAGGCAGGGCACTGAAGCTTTCTTT.

This chain uses TRBV5-4 with TRBJ1-3; no reliable D call. V shed 5 bases and J shed 0 bases, with 12 bases lying between them. CDR3 length: 15 residues. The germline gives CDR1 SGHNT, CDR2 YYREEE (reference sequence). In DNA form, the CDR3 reads TGTGCCAGCAGTCTTGACCCTATCTCTGGAAACACCATATATTTT. Amino acid sequence: CASSLDPISGNTIYF.

The count of this clone is one. The chain employs TRBV5-8 and TRBJ1-1; no clear D gene. Germline V gene data show CDR1 as SGHTS and CDR2 as YDEGEE. V shed 6 bases and J shed 4 bases, with 13 bases lying between them. The CDR3 totals 13 residues. CDR3 bases: TGTGCCAGCACCTCACTCCTAGGCACTGAAGCTTTCTTT. Its translation: CASTSLLGTEAFF.

This clone has only a few counts. This chain uses TRBV11-2 with TRBJ2-1; 11 positions agree with TRBD2. The V and J ends lost 5 bases and 4 bases, in that order; junction bases with no gene match: 7. CDR1 and CDR2 (germline): SGHAT, FQNNGV. This CDR3 is built from 16 residues. The CDR3: CASSPITSGSYNEQFF. As DNA, the CDR3 is TGTGCCAGCAGCCCCATAACTAGCGGGAGTTACAATGAGCAGTTCTTC.

The chain combines TRBV2 with TRBJ2-7, with 7 bases that match TRBD2. CDR3 length: 15 residues. J was trimmed by 0 bases and V by 6 bases; bases with no gene match: 8. CDR1 SNHLY and CDR2 FYNNEI come from the germline V gene. The CDR3 loop reads CASRRGAGISYEQYF. CDR3 in DNA: TGTGCCAGCAGGAGAGGAGCGGGGATCTCCTACGAGCAGTACTTC.

The chain combines TRBV11-3 with TRBJ2-7; the D is unclear. Trimming pared 5 bases from V and 7 bases from J, leaving 15 bases between. CDR1 and CDR2 from the germline V gene are SGHNT and YENEEA. The CDR3 runs 13 residues. CDR3 sequence: CASSNEVRGEQYF. The CDR3 nucleotides are TGTGCCAGCAGCAATGAGGTTCGTGGGGAGCAGTACTTC.

The V gene is TRBV18, the J gene TRBJ2-7; no clear D. The length of the CDR3 is 13 residues. Germline assignment: CDR1 KGHSH and CDR2 LQKENI. The V end lost 6 bases, the J end lost 2 bases, and 11 bases lay between the germline ends. As DNA, the CDR3 is TGTGCCAGCTCGCAAGTCGAGACCTACGAGCAGTACTTC. Protein product: CASSQVETYEQYF. The variable domain in full, completed from reference TRBV18 and TRBJ2-7, reads NAGVMQNPRHLVRRRGQEARLRCSPMKGHSHVYWYRQLPEEGLKFMVYLQKENIIDESGMPKERFSAEFPKEGPSILRIQQVVRGDSAAYFCASSQVETYEQYFGPGTRLTVT.

This clone was picked up a small number of times. This chain joins TRBV28 and TRBJ1-2, with D perhaps TRBD1 (6 bases). The CDR3 has 15 amino acids. Germline V gives CDR1 MDHEN, CDR2 SYDVKM. Between the trimmed V and J ends, which lost 5 bases and 6 bases, there was a span of 19 bases. For the CDR3, the DNA is TGTGCCAGCAGTCTCCCTCGTGGGGGGGCGAATGGCTACACCTTC. This encodes CASSLPRGGANGYTF.

The rearrangement joins TRBV2 to TRBJ2-1; 9 bases match TRBD2. The CDR3 has 13 residues. V trimming: 8 bases; J trimming: 13 bases; junction bases outside the gene matches: 12. From germline, CDR1 is SNHLY and CDR2 FYNNEI. This CDR3 is CASQQTPSGEQFF. The CDR3 DNA reads TGTGCCAGCCAGCAAACACCTAGCGGGGAACAGTTCTTC. The whole variable domain, remainder taken from reference TRBV2 and TRBJ2-1, is EPEVTQTPSHQVTQMGQEVILRCVPISNHLYFYWYRQILGQKVEFLVSFYNNEISEKSEIFDDQFSVERPDGSNFTLKIRSTKLEDSAMYFCASQQTPSGEQFFGPGTRLTVL.

This sequence joins TRBV10-1 and TRBJ2-3; 12 nucleotides agree with TRBD2. The germline CDR1 and CDR2 sequences are WNHNN and SYGVQD (reference sequence). The CDR3 is made up of 18 amino acids. V was clipped by 2 bases and J by 0 bases; unmatched bases: 6. The CDR3, as DNA: TGCGCCAGCAGTGAGGGACTAGCGGGAACATATAGCACAGATACGCAGTATTTT. As protein: CASSEGLAGTYSTDTQYF.

The rearrangement links TRBV7-9 to TRBJ2-7; TRBD2 aligns across 15 bases. The V segment lost 3 bases and the J segment 4 bases; nucleotides outside the gene matches: 7. The germline gives CDR1 SEHNR, CDR2 FQNEAQ (reference sequence). This CDR3 is 17 amino acids long. CDR3 nucleotide sequence: TGTGCCAGCAGCTTCGGACTAGCGGGAGGGAATTTATACGAGCAGTACTTC. It yields the protein CASSFGLAGGNLYEQYF.

This clone was observed a handful of times. V and J are TRBV11-2 and TRBJ2-7; TRBD1 matches 9 bases. Germline V gene data show CDR1 as SGHAT and CDR2 as FQNNGV. CDR3 length: 15 residues. Trimming removed 5 bases from V and 4 bases from J; junction bases left unmatched: 9. The CDR3 here is CASSLGQGLLYEQYF. The CDR3 region has the DNA TGTGCCAGCAGCCTCGGACAGGGGTTGTTGTACGAGCAGTACTTC.

This clone has more than one count but fewer than ten. This CDR3 is CASSGSQGTRIAFF. As DNA, the CDR3 is TGTGCCAGCAGCGGGAGCCAGGGGACGAGGATAGCTTTCTTT. The chain employs TRBV9 and TRBJ1-1, with TRBD1 as a possible D gene (6 bases). V lost 3 bases to trimming and J lost 10 bases, with 19 bases between them. Germline loops: CDR1 SGDLS, CDR2 YYNGEE. The CDR3 runs to 14 residues.

This clone was seen a few times. The genes are TRBV6-6 and TRBJ1-2, with unresolved D. CDR3 length equals 14 residues. The germline V and J ends were trimmed by 0 bases and 7 bases, with 12 bases remaining between them. The germline V gene has CDR1 MNHNY and CDR2 SVGAGI (reference sequence). The CDR3 region is CASSYSSLGGGYTF. CDR3 nucleotides: TGTGCCAGCAGTTACTCGAGTTTGGGTGGTGGCTACACCTTC.

The chain employs TRBV7-9 and TRBJ1-1, with a possible D match to TRBD1 (5 bases). Germline V gene lookup returns CDR1 SEHNR and CDR2 FQNEAQ (reference sequence). There are 12 residues in the CDR3. With 3 bases removed from V and 6 bases from J, the gap between germline ends came to 8 bases. The CDR3 here is CASSFSGAEAFF. Written as DNA, the CDR3 is TGTGCCAGCAGCTTTTCGGGGGCTGAAGCTTTCTTT.

The chain combines TRBV27 with TRBJ2-3; the D is unclear. The CDR3 is 13 residues long. Trimming stripped 3 bases from V and 2 bases from J, with 6 bases between. Per germline, CDR1 MNHEY and CDR2 SMNVEV (reference sequence). CDR3 nucleotide sequence: TGTGCCAGCAGTTTGGGTAACACAGATACGCAGTATTTT. It is translated as CASSLGNTDTQYF.

V gene TRBV6-6 combines with J gene TRBJ2-2; D remains ambiguous. Germline V gene sequence: CDR1 MNHNY, CDR2 SVGAGI (reference sequence). V was trimmed by 5 bases and J by 7 bases, leaving 14 bases between them. This CDR3 region has 14 residues. DNA of the CDR3: TGTGCCAGCAGTCCTCGAGAATCTAGCGGGGAGCTGTTTTTT. Its protein is CASSPRESSGELFF.

V gene TRBV19 combines with J gene TRBJ2-1, with D possibly being TRBD2 (5 bases). Germline values: CDR1 LNHDA, CDR2 SQIVND (reference sequence). The CDR3 covers 16 residues. V lost 5 bases and J 1 base, leaving 15 bases between the germline ends. Written as DNA, the CDR3 is TGTGCCAGTAGTTCGGGAATTCTTATATCCTACAATGAGCAGTTCTTC. As protein: CASSSGILISYNEQFF. Supplemented by reference TRBV19 and TRBJ2-1, the full variable domain reads DGGITQSPKYLFRKEGQNVTLSCEQNLNHDAMYWYRQDPGQGLRLIYYSQIVNDFQKGDIAEGYSVSREKKESFPLTVTSAQKNPTAFYLCASSSGILISYNEQFFGPGTRLTVL.

The rearrangement links TRBV28 to TRBJ2-6; 9 nucleotides agree with TRBD1. V shed 1 base and J 0 bases; nucleotides not matched to a gene: 4. The germline CDR1 and CDR2 sequences are MDHEN and SYDVKM. This CDR3 has 18 amino acids. The CDR3 sequence is CASSLFSTGGSGANVLTF. CDR3 nucleotides: TGTGCCAGCAGTTTATTCTCGACAGGGGGCTCTGGGGCCAACGTCCTGACTTTC.

V usage is TRBV27 and J usage is TRBJ2-2, with D perhaps matching TRBD1 (5 bases). Germline lookup yields CDR1 MNHEY and CDR2 SMNVEV (reference sequence). Between the trimmed V and J ends, which lost 3 bases and 4 bases, there was a span of 12 bases. CDR3 length: 15 amino acids. The CDR3 nucleotides are TGTGCCAGCAGTTTCGGCAGGGTAGGCACCGGGGAGCTGTTTTTT. Protein sequence: CASSFGRVGTGELFF.

This clone was found once. This chain links TRBV9 with TRBJ2-3; 8 positions agree with TRBD1. The trim removed 0 bases at V and 6 bases at J, leaving 3 bases unmatched. CDR1 is SGDLS and CDR2 is YYNGEE in the germline V gene. This CDR3 comprises 14 residues. CDR3 in DNA: TGTGCCAGCAGCGTAGTGACAGGGGCGGATACGCAGTATTTT. Its protein product is CASSVVTGADTQYF.

In this sample, this clone turned up a few times. The J gene is TRBJ2-7, the V gene TRBV5-1, with 7 bases that match TRBD1. The CDR3 length is 14 residues. Germline CDR1 SGHRS, CDR2 YFSETQ. V lost 0 bases, J lost 3 bases, and 3 bases stayed unmatched. CDR3 protein: CASSLEGQYYEQYF. The CDR3 region has the DNA TGCGCCAGCAGCTTGGAGGGACAGTACTACGAGCAGTACTTC.

A few counts support this clone. The V gene is TRBV11-3, the J gene TRBJ1-3; 8 bases line up with TRBD1. The germline V gene has CDR1 SGHNT and CDR2 YENEEA. The CDR3 has 15 amino acids. V was pared by 5 bases and J by 2 bases, with 5 bases of the junction left unmatched. The CDR3 is CASSDTGGPGNTIYF. The CDR3 DNA is TGTGCCAGCAGCGATACAGGGGGACCTGGAAACACCATATATTTT.

The CDR3 is CATSIGTGSYNEQFF. CDR3 DNA sequence: TGTGCCACCAGCATAGGGACTGGGTCCTACAATGAGCAGTTCTTC. The chain employs TRBV15 and TRBJ2-1, with D possibly being TRBD2 (6 bases). CDR1 is LNHNV and CDR2 is YYDKDF in the germline V gene (reference sequence). CDR3 length: 15 residues. V was clipped by 4 bases and J by 1 base, with 11 bases between them.

The chain employs TRBV29-1 and TRBJ2-7; D unclear. V lost 7 bases to trimming and J lost 6 bases, with 19 bases between them. This CDR3 is 13 amino acids long. Per the germline V gene, CDR1 is SQVTM and CDR2 is ANQGSEA. Written as DNA, the CDR3 is TGCAGCGCTGCCCTCCATGGGTCCACCGAGCAGTACTTC. The encoded protein is CSAALHGSTEQYF.

V gene TRBV7-3 combines with J gene TRBJ2-1, with 8 bases aligning to TRBD2. The CDR3 consists of 16 residues. V was pared by 2 bases and J by 6 bases, with 9 bases of the junction left unmatched. Germline lookup yields CDR1 SGHTA and CDR2 FQGTGA. The CDR3 is CASSLAAGRGGNEQFF. CDR3 DNA sequence: TGTGCCAGCAGCTTAGCTGCCGGGAGGGGCGGCAATGAGCAGTTCTTC.

The chain has TRBV5-3 and TRBJ1-1; D ambiguous. TRBV5-3 is reported as an ORF; its role is uncertain. Trimming cost V 1 base and J 1 base, with 5 bases left between them. The length of the CDR3 is 13 residues. The CDR3 DNA sequence: TGTGCCAGAAGCTTGTTAGCGAACACTGAAGCTTTCTTT. Translating gives CARSLLANTEAFF.

The chain uses TRBV5-4 and TRBJ2-3, with TRBD1 as a possible D gene (5 bases). CDR3 length equals 14 residues. V lost 6 bases, J lost 1 base, and 12 bases lay in between. Germline-derived CDR1 and CDR2 are SGHNT and YYREEE (reference sequence). CDR3 residues: CASTSRVGTDTQYF. The CDR3 DNA reads as TGTGCCAGCACCTCCAGGGTCGGCACAGATACGCAGTATTTT.

V usage is TRBV2 and J usage is TRBJ2-3, with 7 bases identical to TRBD2. CDR1 and CDR2 (germline): SNHLY, FYNNEI. V shed 4 bases, J shed 2 bases, and the junction held 3 bases outside the gene matches. The CDR3 extends over 14 amino acids. CDR3 residues: CASSAGLDTDTQYF. The CDR3, as DNA: TGTGCCAGCAGTGCAGGACTAGACACAGATACGCAGTATTTT.